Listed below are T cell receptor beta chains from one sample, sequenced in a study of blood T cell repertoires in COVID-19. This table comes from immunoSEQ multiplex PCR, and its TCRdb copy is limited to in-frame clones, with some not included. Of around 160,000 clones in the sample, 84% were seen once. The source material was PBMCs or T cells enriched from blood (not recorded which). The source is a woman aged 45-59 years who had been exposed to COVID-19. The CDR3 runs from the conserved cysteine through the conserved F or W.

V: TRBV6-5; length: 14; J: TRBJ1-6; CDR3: CASSTTGAASPLHF
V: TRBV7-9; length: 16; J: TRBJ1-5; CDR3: CASSSWRTVGNQPQHF
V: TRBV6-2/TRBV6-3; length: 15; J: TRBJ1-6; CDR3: CASSSGVVQSSPLHF
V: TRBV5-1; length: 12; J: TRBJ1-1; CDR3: CASSLGAGSAFF
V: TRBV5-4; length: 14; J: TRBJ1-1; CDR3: CASSSMADGHPRSF
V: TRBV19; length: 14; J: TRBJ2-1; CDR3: CASRPIQGYNEQFF
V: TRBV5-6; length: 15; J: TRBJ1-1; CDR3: CASSLDTGKIPEAFF
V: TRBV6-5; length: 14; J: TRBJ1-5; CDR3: CASSYSGGSQPQHF
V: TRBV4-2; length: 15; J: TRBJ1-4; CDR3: CASSLDSATNEKLFF
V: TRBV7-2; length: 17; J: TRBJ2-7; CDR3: CASSPSSQRGYSYEQYF
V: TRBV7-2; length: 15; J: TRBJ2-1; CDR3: CASSLGQGNHNEQFF
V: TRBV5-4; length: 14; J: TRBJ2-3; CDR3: CAEELAGRTDTQYF
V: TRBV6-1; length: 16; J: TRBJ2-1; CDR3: CASSARRQGVYNEQFF
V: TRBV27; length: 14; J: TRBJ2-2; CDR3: CASRRNSATGELFF
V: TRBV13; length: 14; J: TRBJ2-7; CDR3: CASSLVGQAYEQYF
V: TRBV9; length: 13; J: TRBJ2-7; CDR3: CASSAGQSYEQYF
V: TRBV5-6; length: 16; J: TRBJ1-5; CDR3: CASSSNTGTVNQPQHF
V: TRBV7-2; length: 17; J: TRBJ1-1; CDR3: CASRGGTGGARNTEAFF
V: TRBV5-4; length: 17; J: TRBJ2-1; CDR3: CASSAGTSGGARHEQFF
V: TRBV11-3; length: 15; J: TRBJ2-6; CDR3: CASSPGRSGANVLTF
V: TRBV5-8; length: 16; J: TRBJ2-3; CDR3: CASTGGWGFSTDTQYF
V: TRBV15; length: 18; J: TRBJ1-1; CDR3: CATSRDHSGGVRNTEAFF
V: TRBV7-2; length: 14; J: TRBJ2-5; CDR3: CASSLGGSQETQYF
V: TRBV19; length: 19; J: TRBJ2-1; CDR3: CASSIQSSASLAGPNEQFF
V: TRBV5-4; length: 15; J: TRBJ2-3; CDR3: CASRLGAGGADTQYF
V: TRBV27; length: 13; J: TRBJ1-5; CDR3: CASSSSVNQPQHF
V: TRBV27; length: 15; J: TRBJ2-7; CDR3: CASSSGDPIFYEQYF
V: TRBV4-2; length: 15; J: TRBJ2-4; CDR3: CASREDNQAKNIQYF
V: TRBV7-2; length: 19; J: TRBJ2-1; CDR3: CASSTPAGGPFSSYNEQFF
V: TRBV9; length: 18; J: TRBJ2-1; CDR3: CASSVSPPAGYSYNEQFF
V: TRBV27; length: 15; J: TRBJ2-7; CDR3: CASRGLAGGSYEQYF
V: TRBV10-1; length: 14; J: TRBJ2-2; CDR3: CASSVQPNTGELFF
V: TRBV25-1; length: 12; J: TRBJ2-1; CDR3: CASSEGGNEQFF
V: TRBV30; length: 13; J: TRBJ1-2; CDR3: CALAGQGFYRYTF
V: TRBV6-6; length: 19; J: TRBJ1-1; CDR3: CASSPLADSRIRGNTEAFF
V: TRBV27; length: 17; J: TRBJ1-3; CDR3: CASSLSGTPGVGNTIYF
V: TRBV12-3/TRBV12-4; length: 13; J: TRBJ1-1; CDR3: CASSLRPSTEAFF
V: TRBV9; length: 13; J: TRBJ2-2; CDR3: CASSVIMYGELFF
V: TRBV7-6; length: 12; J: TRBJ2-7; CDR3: CASSLAQGTQYF
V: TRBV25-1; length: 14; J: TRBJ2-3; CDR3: CASSDVGRADTQYF
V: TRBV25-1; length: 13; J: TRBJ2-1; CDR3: CASRAGGGNEQFF
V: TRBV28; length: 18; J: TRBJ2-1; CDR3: CASSLLLAGTGGRSEQFF
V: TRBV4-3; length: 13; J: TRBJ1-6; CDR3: CASSLDRGSPLHF
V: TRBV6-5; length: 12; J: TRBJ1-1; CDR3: CASSRTGAEAFF
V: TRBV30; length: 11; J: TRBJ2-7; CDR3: CAWSTGGEQYF
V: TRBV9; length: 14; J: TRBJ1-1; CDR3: CASSVGGMNTEAFF